The T cell receptor beta chain described here comes from a study of identical twins. This clonotype came up a few times. Its antigen is as yet unknown. Study-level findings and limits: The degree of excess twin sharing was weaker in beta out-of-frame sequences. Those out-of-frame alpha sequences shared by twins showed an excess of low generation probability.

The ends lost 4 bases at V and 9 bases at J; junction bases unmatched: 13. CDR1 is SQVTM, CDR2 ANQGSEA, per germline. The CDR3 length is 16 residues. Among all donors, each was a healthy Caucasian. The authors used template switching to add a universal primer site and gave cDNA unique molecular identifiers. MiXCR, applied by TCRdb to the 5' RACE reads, yields one record per CDR3 protein. The sample comprises around 1.7 million distinct CDR3 sequences, around 33% of which are singletons, and about 0.3% rests with the top ten. Specimen: cord blood. This TCR was sampled from a newborn girl in good health. The J gene is TRBJ2-1, the V gene TRBV29-1; 12 bases line up with TRBD2. The CDR3 DNA reads TGCAGCGTTGTCAAGATCGAACTAGCGGGGGGCGGTGAGCAGTTCTTC. It codes for CSVVKIELAGGGEQFF.